This T cell receptor (beta chain) was sequenced during a study of vaccination effects on CD4 cells after COVID-19 (dated by TCRdb to the early 2020s). Regarding the study in general: Each participant received two doses of an mRNA SARS-CoV-2 vaccine, either BNT162b2 or mRNA-1273. The study compared SARS-CoV-2 spike-specific CD4+ TCR repertoires before and after mRNA vaccination in COVID-19 convalescent patients and infection-naive vaccine recipients. The full study included roughly 11 COVID-19 convalescent patients and several SARS-CoV-2-naive healthy vaccine recipients. Cultures from other donors in the study were sequenced with the Oncomine TCR Beta short-read assay on an Illumina iSeq 100.

A word on this clone: Its antigen remains undetermined. No base qualities exist here, and no much larger clone lies one base off it.

V is trimmed back by 8 bases and J by 2 bases, and the junction contains 5 bases that no gene match accounts for. The germline V gene sets CDR1 to SNHLY and CDR2 to FYNNEI. The CDR3 runs 13 amino acids, cysteine and phenylalanine included. Only CDR3 DNA is held: 39 bases, read in frame from base 1. Results and caveats for the whole study, not just this receptor: In healthy vaccine recipients, vaccine-induced clones were almost all SARS-CoV-2 mono-reactive, with only 1 of 255 being cross-reactive with common cold coronaviruses. Limitations of the study were the small number of convalescent patients and the absence of early post-infection timepoints. At late post-vaccination timepoints, both infection-induced and vaccine-induced clones showed marked clonal contraction, consistent with waning T cell responses.

The ViraFEST assay stimulated PBMC with viral peptide pools and then used TCR sequencing to identify antigen-specific CD4+ T cell clonotypes by expansion. After less than 13 days of culture, CD4+ T cells were isolated with the EasySep CD4+ T cell isolation kit. Healthy vaccine recipients had no prior SARS-CoV-2 infection, confirmed by negative nucleocapsid antibodies before and after vaccination. Each well held roughly 2 million PBMC cultured in IMDM containing approximately 5% human AB serum, approximately 10 IU/ml IL-2 and gentamicin, along with about 9.5 ug/ml peptides. On days 3 and 7, half of the culture medium was replaced with fresh IL-2-containing medium. Unless noted otherwise, every peptide stimulation condition was grown in triplicate wells. Using Ficoll-Paque Plus gradient centrifugation, PBMC were separated from whole blood and then either used fresh or cryopreserved at -140C. The overlapping peptide pools covered the spike proteins of SARS-CoV-2 and of the common cold coronaviruses HCoV-NL63, HCoV-OC43 and HCoV-229E. Genomic DNA was extracted from cultured CD4+ T cells with the QIAamp micro DNA kit.

Libraries were prepared through the immunoSEQ multiplex PCR assay. DNA from the cultured and isolated CD4+ T cells underwent TCR beta CDR3 sequencing. The original methods were these. Non-productive TCR sequences were removed, reads were trimmed to the CDR3 region, and CDR3s of at least 7 amino acids were retained. Antigen-specific clonotypes were identified with the MANAFEST web app by comparing expansion in peptide wells against reference cultures. To be called positive, a clone needed expansion at FDR<0.05 compared with the reference and with all other wells, an odds ratio greater than 5, and a frequency greater than 0.1% in two replicate wells. A clonotype was defined as cross-reactive if the clonotype was significantly expanded both in SARS-CoV-2 spike wells and in at least one common cold coronavirus spike condition. Levenshtein distance calculated with the stringdist R package was used to assess CDR3 similarity, and unrooted trees were constructed with ape in R 3.6.1. Here the immuneACCESS table is served through TCRdb, limited to in-frame sequences with V and J called. Missing clones are a known gap in these copies; in checked studies unresolved V genes cover under half, and the rest lacks a known reason. From that table come the V and J calls and clone size; the DNA was used to work out D and trimming. This sample lists tens of thousands of clones; around 77% were detected once. The top ten clones comprise around 2.7% of the sample.

The source of this sequence is a human donor who received a COVID-19 vaccine. This chain joins TRBV2 to TRBJ2-5; TRBD2 matches 7 bases in the middle. The starting material was CD4+ T cells from PBMCs cultured with HCoV-NL63 spike peptides, obtained before COVID-19 vaccination. Explained via the paper, the cell subset or site label denotes: HCoV-NL63 spike overlapping peptide pool stimulation. Read as DNA, the sequence is TGTGCCAGCGCTGGCGGGGGACAAGAGACCCAGTACTTC. Translation gives CASAGGGQETQYF.